The clone carrying this TCR beta chain showed up just a few times. Germline CDR1 and CDR2: MDHEN and SYDVKM. Trimming stripped 7 bases from V and 5 bases from J, with 18 bases between. This CDR3 comprises 15 residues. These data belong to a study of blood T cell repertoires in COVID-19. As processed by the authors: The authors estimated nucleated cell counts from reference gene primer amplification. The repertoire was sequenced with immunoSEQ multiplex PCR; TCRdb's copy has only in-frame clones and lacks some. The V and J calls and clone size were taken over from that table, and D and trimming were inferred from the DNA. The top ten clones hold approximately 15% of a sample with about 69,000 clones, over 70% of them seen once.

The receptor was derived from a man aged 55 to 70 with acute or convalescent COVID-19. The rearrangement uses TRBV28 and TRBJ1-5, with D possibly TRBD1 on 5 matching bases. Sequencing was carried out using peripheral blood. The CDR3 region is CASTLLRVGDQPQHF. CDR3 coding DNA: TGTGCCAGCACCCTCCTCAGGGTAGGAGATCAGCCCCAGCATTTT.